This T cell receptor beta chain was recorded in a study of blood T cell repertoires in COVID-19. The data were produced by immunoSEQ multiplex PCR, yet TCRdb's version contains in-frame clones alone and is incomplete. The sample holds 140,000 to 150,000 clones, less than 90% seen once. Sequencing was performed on peripheral blood. The sequence was obtained from a man aged 25 to 40 with COVID-19, enrolled during active disease.

The CDR3 loop reads CASSQGGARSYEQYF. The CDR3 coding sequence is TGTGCCAGCAGCCAGGGGGGGGCCAGGTCCTACGAGCAGTACTTC. V is TRBV3-1 (or the pseudogene TRBV3-2) and J is TRBJ2-7; D is possibly TRBD2 (7 bases). The CDR3 is 15 residues long. V lost 3 bases to trimming and J lost 1 base, with 13 bases between them. Germline V lookup: CDR1 LGHDT, CDR2 YNNKEL (reference sequence).